A selection of T cell receptor beta chains follows, all from one sample in a study of cytomegalovirus exposure and HLA in healthy donors. TCRdb's copy holds only in-frame clones and misses some; the assay was immunoSEQ multiplex PCR. The specimen's table records roughly 200,000 clones. The source material was PBMCs. The receptors were sampled from a girl aged 2 to 9 in good health and CMV-seropositive. Each CDR3 is given with its conserved first and last residue. D genes are given only for firm matches.

v_gene	j_gene	d_gene	CDR3nt	CDR3aa
TRBV29-1	TRBJ2-1	.	TGCAGCGTTGTTCGTCGTACCTACAATGAGCAGTTCTTC	CSVVRRTYNEQFF
TRBV28	TRBJ1-1	.	TGTGCCAGCAGTTTACCCCCTGAGGCAGCTAACTTGAACACTGAAGCTTTCTTT	CASSLPPEAANLNTEAFF
TRBV7-9	TRBJ2-5	.	TGTGCCAGCAGCCGCTATGAAGAGACCCAGTACTTC	CASSRYEETQYF
TRBV28	TRBJ1-3	.	TGTGCCAGCAGCTTACAACAGGGCTCTGGAAACACCATATATTTT	CASSLQQGSGNTIYF
TRBV10-1	TRBJ2-1	TRBD2	TGCGCCAGCAGTGAGGTGGCTAGCGGGAATGAGCAGTTCTTC	CASSEVASGNEQFF
TRBV29-1	TRBJ2-2	TRBD2	TGCAGCGTTCCGGTGCGGGAGGGCACCGGGGAGCTGTTTTTT	CSVPVREGTGELFF
TRBV9	TRBJ2-7	.	TGTGCCAGCAGCGTAGGGGGCACGGCCTACGAGCAGTACTTC	CASSVGGTAYEQYF
TRBV6-5	TRBJ2-1	TRBD2	TGTGCCAGCAGTTACGGTGTAGCGGGGCGTGTAAATGAGCAGTTCTTC	CASSYGVAGRVNEQFF
TRBV5-4	TRBJ1-1	.	TGTGCCAGCAGCCCAGTCTCGAACACTGAAGCTTTCTTT	CASSPVSNTEAFF
TRBV7-9	TRBJ2-5	.	TGTGCCAGCAGCTTATATGGAGACTCGGGCCAAGAGACCCAGTACTTC	CASSLYGDSGQETQYF
TRBV11-2	TRBJ2-7	.	TGTGCCAGCAGCTTAGATCTGTACGAGCAGTACTTC	CASSLDLYEQYF
TRBV19	TRBJ2-7	TRBD1	TGTGCCAGTAGCAGACAGGGGCTAAGTTACGAGCAGTACTTC	CASSRQGLSYEQYF
TRBV11-2	TRBJ1-5	.	TGTGCCAGCAGCTTAGATGGAGGGGCAGGTAATCAGCCCCAGCATTTT	CASSLDGGAGNQPQHF
TRBV19	TRBJ2-7	.	TGTGCCAGTAGTATTGGGCCAGAACTCTCCTACGAGCAGTACTTC	CASSIGPELSYEQYF
TRBV27	TRBJ1-1	.	TGTGCCAGCAGTTTTTCCACAGGAGAAACTGAAGCTTTCTTT	CASSFSTGETEAFF
TRBV19	TRBJ1-1	TRBD1	TGTGCCAGTAAGGGACAGAGGGACACTGAAGCTTTCTTT	CASKGQRDTEAFF
TRBV6-1	TRBJ1-4	.	TGTGCCAGCTCACGAGCAACTAATGAAAAACTGTTTTTT	CASSRATNEKLFF
TRBV5-6	TRBJ1-2	.	TGTGCCAGCAGCCAGGACAGCCTCCTCTATGGCTACACCTTC	CASSQDSLLYGYTF
TRBV25-1	TRBJ2-1	.	TGTGCCAGCAGTGAATTCCTCTTCAATGAGCAGTTCTTC	CASSEFLFNEQFF
TRBV27	TRBJ1-5	TRBD1	TGTGCCAGCAGACCCGCGGGACAGTTGAATCAGCCCCAGCATTTT	CASRPAGQLNQPQHF
TRBV5-4	TRBJ2-1	TRBD1	TGTGCCAGCTACGGGACAGGGAAGCATTATGAGCAGTTCTTC	CASYGTGKHYEQFF
TRBV28	TRBJ1-2	.	TGTGCCAGCGGTAGTGGGCTCCCAATCTGGGGCTACACCTTC	CASGSGLPIWGYTF
TRBV6-6	TRBJ1-1	TRBD1	TGTGCCAGCAGTCCAACAGGGGGGGGATTGCACACTGAAGCTTTCTTT	CASSPTGGGLHTEAFF
TRBV27	TRBJ2-7	TRBD2	TGTGCCAGCAGTTTAATCCCTAGCGGGAGTTTCTACGAGCAGTACTTC	CASSLIPSGSFYEQYF
TRBV6-6	TRBJ1-1	.	TGTGCCAGCAGTTACACCGGACAATGGAACACTGAAGCTTTCTTT	CASSYTGQWNTEAFF
TRBV2	TRBJ2-4	TRBD1	TGTGCCAGCAGGGACCGACAGGGACGATGGGACATTCAGTACTTC	CASRDRQGRWDIQYF
TRBV29-1	TRBJ2-1	TRBD2	TGCAGCGTTGGTGGGCGGGAGAGCTACAATGAGCAGTTCTTC	CSVGGRESYNEQFF
TRBV28	TRBJ2-1	.	TGTGCCAGCACAGAGGCCTCCTACAATGAGCAGTTCTTC	CASTEASYNEQFF
TRBV15	TRBJ2-5	.	TGTGCCACCAGCAGAGATACAGATCAAGAGACCCAGTACTTC	CATSRDTDQETQYF
TRBV18	TRBJ2-1	TRBD2	TGTGCCAGCTCACAAGCGGGAAAGAATAATGAGCAGTTCTTC	CASSQAGKNNEQFF
TRBV4-1	TRBJ2-1	.	TGCGCCAGCAGCCAAGGAGGGTCCGTCGGTGAGCAGTTCTTC	CASSQGGSVGEQFF
TRBV7-2	TRBJ2-7	.	TGTGCCAGCACCACCTCAAGAGAGGCGTACGAGCAGTACTTC	CASTTSREAYEQYF
TRBV5-1	TRBJ2-7	TRBD2	TGCGCCAGCAGCTTGGCCTCCTATAGCGGGAGCTCCTACGAGCAGTACTTC	CASSLASYSGSSYEQYF
TRBV5-6	TRBJ2-1	TRBD2	TGTGCCAGCAGCTTGGTTGCTAGCGGTTACTACAATGAGCAGTTCTTC	CASSLVASGYYNEQFF
TRBV6-1	TRBJ2-7	.	TGTGCCAGCAGTGAACCGGGATTCTACGAGCAGTACTTC	CASSEPGFYEQYF
TRBV5-6	TRBJ2-5	TRBD1	TGTGCCAGCAGCTCACTCCGGGACAGTACAGAGACCCAGTACTTC	CASSSLRDSTETQYF
TRBV6-1	TRBJ2-2	TRBD2	TGTGCCAGCAGGTCACTAGCGGCTGGGGAGCTGTTTTTT	CASRSLAAGELFF
TRBV28	TRBJ1-1	.	TGTGCCAGCAGTTTGTGGCGGACTGAAGCTTTCTTT	CASSLWRTEAFF
TRBV6-5	TRBJ2-3	.	TGTGCCAGCAGTCGCCACAGGGTCAATACGCAGTATTTT	CASSRHRVNTQYF
TRBV7-2	TRBJ1-5	.	TGTGCCAGCAGCTTTCCAGGGGCCTCCCCTTGGGCCCAGCATTTT	CASSFPGASPWAQHF
TRBV9	TRBJ2-2	TRBD2	TGTGCCAGCAGCGTAGTAGCGGGAGCCACCGGGGAGCTGTTTTTT	CASSVVAGATGELFF
TRBV6-4	TRBJ2-1	TRBD2	TGTGCCAGCAGGGGTGGACTAGCGGGGAGCTCCTACAATGAGCAGTTCTTC	CASRGGLAGSSYNEQFF
TRBV10-3	TRBJ1-2	TRBD1	TGTGCCATCAGTGACCTGGACAGGGGATATGGCTACACCTTC	CAISDLDRGYGYTF
TRBV6-5	TRBJ2-5	TRBD2	TGTGCCAGCAGTTCCCCGGGACTAGTGCTCGGGACCCAGTACTTC	CASSSPGLVLGTQYF
TRBV12-2	TRBJ1-4	.	TGTGCAAGTCGCTTAGGGCAGCCGGAGGAACTGTTTTTT	CASRLGQPEELFF
TRBV7-2	TRBJ2-3	.	TGTGCCAGCAGCTTAGATGGCTCTTACACAGATACGCAGTATTTT	CASSLDGSYTDTQYF
TRBV28	TRBJ2-5	.	TGTGCCAGCAGTGTTAAAGAGACCCAGTACTTC	CASSVKETQYF
TRBV15	TRBJ2-1	.	TGTGCCACCAGCTCACGGTTAGGCGCTGCCGGGACTTACAATGAGCAGTTCTTC	CATSSRLGAAGTYNEQFF
TRBV11-2	TRBJ2-1	.	TGTGCCAGCAGCTTAGACCAGGGCGTCAATGAGCAGTTCTTC	CASSLDQGVNEQFF
TRBV5-1	TRBJ2-5	TRBD2	TGCGCCAGCAGCTTAATCGCCACCTTACTAGCGGGAGACAAAGAGACCCAGTACTTC	CASSLIATLLAGDKETQYF
TRBV5-6	TRBJ2-7	.	TGTGCCAGCAGCTTTTGGGGGCCCAGCTCCTACGAGCAGTACTTC	CASSFWGPSSYEQYF
TRBV29-1	TRBJ2-1	.	TGCAGCGTTAAGCCAGACACAAACCACGACTACAATGAGCAGTTCTTC	CSVKPDTNHDYNEQFF
TRBV6-5	TRBJ2-5	.	TGTGCCAGCACCCAGGGAGAGACCCAGTACTTC	CASTQGETQYF
TRBV4-1	TRBJ2-1	.	TGCGCCAGCAGCCAAGATACCCCAGGCTACAATGAGCAGTTCTTC	CASSQDTPGYNEQFF
TRBV6-4	TRBJ2-3	TRBD2	TGTGCCAGCAGCCCCCTAGCGGGAGGGAGCACAGATACGCAGTATTTT	CASSPLAGGSTDTQYF
TRBV7-9	TRBJ2-5	TRBD2	TGTGCCAGCAGCCGGGGGGAGGGTCACCAAGAGACCCAGTACTTC	CASSRGEGHQETQYF
TRBV29-1	TRBJ1-1	TRBD1	TGCAGCGTTGAAGACGTCGACAGGGGGCCAACTGAAGCTTTCTTT	CSVEDVDRGPTEAFF